This TCR beta chain stems from a study of blood T cell repertoires in COVID-19 (dated by TCRdb to the early 2020s). Notes on the research overall: Samples covering the acute and convalescent phases of COVID-19 were provided by collaborators in the United States, Italy and Spain. Where available, HLA class I and class II types were obtained from metadata supplied by the sample provider rather than from assay-based typing. Samples came from the ongoing ImmuneRACE study (first 160 participants) plus 1,254 subjects from 6 global collaborators. The material from the prospective study consisted of cDNA or gDNA derived from T cells, B-cell-depleted T cells, or PBMCs. The repertoires were released in a freely available public database intended as a resource for research on the immune response to SARS-CoV-2. Deeply sampled blood TCRbeta repertoires from subjects exposed to, actively infected with, or recovered from COVID-19 were included in the dataset. A de-identified subject ID, COVID-19 status, age in years and sex were almost always included in the sample metadata.

Overall study outcomes, separate from this receptor: How much clinical and demographic metadata was included differed by source and by participant, and the metadata was provided uncurated.

In the prospective study, participants were about 18 to 89 years old, resided in about two dozen geographic areas of the United States, and were enrolled through a virtual design. In the prospective study, cohorts were assigned on the basis of participant-reported clinical history obtained from a screening survey and a study questionnaire. For ImmuneRACE Cohort 3, a participant was defined as recovered based on two consecutive negative NP/OP PCR tests, clearance by a healthcare professional, or resolution of symptoms. Each participant in the prospective study had whole blood, serum and a nasopharyngeal or oropharyngeal swab collected by mobile phlebotomists. Participants in the prospective study had the option to provide additional blood draws and questionnaires over a roughly two-month period. Blood samples from the prospective study were shipped frozen or at room temperature prior to DNA extraction.

Details on this clone: Which antigen it targets is not known. No quality values exist for individual bases; no much larger clone is one base distant.

Taken from cysteine to phenylalanine, the CDR3 has 13 residues. Only the CDR3 DNA is retained, 39 bases long and in frame from the first base. Per the germline V gene, SGDLS is the CDR1 and YYNGEE is the CDR2. Trimming removed 2 bases from V and 5 bases from J, leaving 8 bases between the germline ends. The immunoSEQ Assay, a bias-controlled multiplex PCR, was used to amplify TCRbeta CDR3 regions from genomic DNA. The study's processing was this. The number of nucleated cells in each sample was estimated by amplification of reference gene primers within the assay. To quantify the absolute abundance of each unique TCRbeta CDR3 rearrangement, sequence reads were collapsed and filtered. Productive Simpson clonality was computed per sample as the square root of Simpson's diversity index over productive rearrangements. TCRdb limited this immuneACCESS table to in-frame rearrangements with V and J called. A share of clones is missing; checked studies link under half to unresolved V genes, and the rest is unexplained. V and J calls and clone size are copied from that table; D and trimming were computed from the DNA. In this sample the table shows about 320,000 clones, roughly 90% of which occur a single time. Roughly 2.5% of the sample is taken by the ten largest.

The sequence was collected from a man between 60 and 70 years old who had recovered from COVID-19. Recombination connected TRBV9 to TRBJ1-5; TRBD1 is a weak D gene call, 5 bases matching. The sample comprised PBMCs or T cells enriched from blood (not recorded which). The CDR3 region has the sequence CASSVQGDQPQHF. The DNA is TGTGCCAGCAGCGTCCAGGGCGATCAGCCCCAGCATTTT. Outside the CDR3, residues come from the reference TRBV9 and TRBJ1-5 proteins, so the full variable domain is: DSGVTQTPKHLITATGQRVTLRCSPRSGDLSVYWYQQSLDQGLQFLIQYYNGEERAKGNILERFSAQQFPDLHSELNLSSLELGDSALYFCASSVQGDQPQHFGDGTRLSIL.